These 25 T cell receptor beta chains were sequenced from one sample in a study of siplizumab effects on memory and regulatory T cells. The repertoire was sequenced with immunoSEQ multiplex PCR; TCRdb's copy has only in-frame clones and lacks some. The sample lists more than 90,000 clones, approximately 91% seen once, with 9.5% to 15% in the top ten. The sample was non-Treg CD4+ T cells sorted from blood. The receptors originated from a human donor in good health.

This clone showed up just once. The J gene is TRBJ2-7, the V gene TRBV21-1; TRBD2, the table's D call, lacks a check against the DNA. TRBV21-1 is a pseudogene segment. The CDR3 consists of 14 residues. The CDR3 loop is CASTVGRVSYEQYF. CDR3 nucleotide sequence: TGTGCCAGCACCGTTGGGCGGGTCTCCTACGAGCAGTACTTC.

The CDR3 DNA reads as TGTGCCAGCAGCCCGCGGGGATCCACGGGTACGCAGTATTTT. Encoded protein: CASSPRGSTGTQYF. This sequence joins TRBV11-3 and TRBJ2-3; D perhaps matches TRBD2 (6 bases). Trimming took 5 bases from V and 8 from J, leaving 17 bases between them. CDR3 size: 14 residues. CDR1 is SGHNT, CDR2 YENEEA, per germline. The complete variable domain, with remaining parts taken from reference TRBV11-3 and TRBJ2-3, reads EAGVVQSPRYKIIEKKQPVAFWCNPISGHNTLYWYLQNLGQGPELLIRYENEEAVDDSQLPKDRFSAERLKGVDSTLKIQPAELGDSAVYLCASSPRGSTGTQYFGPGTRLTVL.

The rearrangement uses TRBV30 and TRBJ1-3; D remains ambiguous. The germline gives CDR1 GTSNPN, CDR2 SVGIG (reference sequence). V lost 2 bases and J 1 base, leaving 12 bases between the germline ends. The CDR3 runs to 15 residues. The CDR3 sequence: CAWSSGKESGNTIYF. CDR3 bases: TGTGCCTGGAGTTCTGGGAAAGAGTCTGGAAACACCATATATTTT.

The rearrangement joins TRBV7-2 to TRBJ1-5, with TRBD1 as a possible D gene (6 bases). V lost 0 bases and J 6 bases, leaving 9 bases between the germline ends. Per the germline V gene, CDR1 is SGHTA and CDR2 is FQGNSA. CDR3 length: 14 residues. DNA of the CDR3: TGTGCCAGCAGCTTAGCAGGGGGGTTTCAGCCCCAGCATTTT. Translation gives CASSLAGGFQPQHF.

The V gene is TRBV10-3, the J gene TRBJ1-2; perhaps TRBD1 as D (5 bases). The CDR3 sequence is 13 residues long. The germline V and J ends were trimmed by 2 bases and 4 bases, with 8 bases remaining between them. Germline CDR1 reads ENHRY; CDR2 reads SYGVKD. As DNA, the CDR3 is TGTGCCATCAGTGAGCTTCAGGGCTATGGCTACACCTTC. Its protein is CAISELQGYGYTF.

The table lists this clone with many counts. It is likely a read error, because the conserved phenylalanine at the end of the CDR3 is missing. No DNA is shown, since the ends of the CDR3 on it are uncertain; the CDR3 is the one TCRdb lists. This sequence joins TRBV5-3 and TRBJ1-4. TRBV5-3 is classed as an ORF, of uncertain function. The length of the CDR3 is 10 amino acids, counting both ends. The CDR3 is CARSLKGLGG.

This clone was seen a single time. The J gene is TRBJ1-2, the V gene TRBV27, with D perhaps TRBD1 (5 bases). The CDR3 sequence is 14 residues long. CDR1 and CDR2 (germline): MNHEY, SMNVEV (reference sequence). Trimming took off 8 bases at V and 8 bases at J, with 21 bases between the two ends. DNA for the CDR3: TGTGCCAGCTCACAGGTAAGACGGCTCGGGGGCTACACCTTC. It translates to CASSQVRRLGGYTF.

Concerning this clone: The junction departs from the called germline gene at one end, perhaps through a read error. V gene TRBV28 combines with J gene TRBJ1-1; D gene unclear. Germline V gives CDR1 MDHEN, CDR2 SYDVKM. CDR3 length: 11 amino acids. DNA for the CDR3: TGTGCCAGCAGTTTACGACGGAGTACCCTATTT. Its translation is CASSLRRSTLF.

The J gene is TRBJ1-1, the V gene TRBV6-1, with a possible D match to TRBD1 (5 bases). Germline V gene sequence: CDR1 MNHNS, CDR2 SASEGT. Deletions cut 3 bases from V and 6 bases from J, with 14 bases between. CDR3 length equals 14 residues. The CDR3 reads CASSDPDGTPEAFF. CDR3 sequence (DNA): TGTGCCAGCAGTGACCCGGACGGGACCCCTGAAGCTTTCTTT.

V is TRBV5-6 and J is TRBJ1-1; D is unclear. Germline loops: CDR1 SGHDT, CDR2 YYEEEE. Trimming took 1 base from V and 2 from J, leaving 9 bases between them. The CDR3 is 14 amino acids. CDR3 residues: CASSLRQANTEAFF. CDR3 DNA sequence: TGTGCCAGCAGCTTGCGTCAGGCTAACACTGAAGCTTTCTTT.

This chain joins TRBV29-1 and TRBJ2-5; 10 bases agree with TRBD1. Trimming at V came to 5 bases and at J to 6 bases, leaving 12 bases not matched to a gene. The CDR3 spans 15 residues. The germline gives CDR1 SQVTM, CDR2 ANQGSEA. CDR3 bases: TGCAGCGTTCACGTCCGGGACAGGGGCTCCAAGACCCAGTACTTC. Translation gives CSVHVRDRGSKTQYF.

This chain connects TRBV5-1 to TRBJ2-5, with 11 bases fitting TRBD2. Germline V gene data show CDR1 as SGHRS and CDR2 as YFSETQ. Losses at the gene ends were 7 bases for V and 5 bases for J; bases not matched to a gene: 10. The CDR3 covers 15 residues. The CDR3 loop is CASEAGLAEEETQYF. DNA of the CDR3: TGCGCCAGCGAGGCGGGACTAGCGGAGGAGGAGACCCAGTACTTC.

This clone was counted between two and nine times. The chain couples TRBV30 to TRBJ2-3, with D perhaps matching TRBD2 (6 bases). This CDR3 is built from 17 residues. The V end lost 0 bases, the J end lost 4 bases, and 20 bases lay between the germline ends. The V gene's germline CDR1 is GTSNPN and CDR2 SVGIG (reference sequence). CDR3: CAWSVPVGGTIPDTQYF. The CDR3 region has the DNA TGTGCCTGGAGTGTACCTGTTGGCGGGACCATCCCAGATACGCAGTATTTT. The variable domain in full, with the rest retrieved from reference TRBV30 and TRBJ2-3, is SQTIHQWPATLVQPVGSPLSLECTVEGTSNPNLYWYRQAAGRGLQLLFYSVGIGQISSEVPQNLSASRPQDRQFILSSKKLLLSDSGFYLCAWSVPVGGTIPDTQYFGPGTRLTVL.

The CDR3 nucleotides read TGTGCCAGCAGCGTAGCGTCTGGGGGCTTCTATGGCTACACCTTC. Amino acid sequence: CASSVASGGFYGYTF. The chain combines TRBV9 with TRBJ1-2; possible D gene TRBD1, 6 bases. The germline V gene has CDR1 SGDLS and CDR2 YYNGEE. V was shortened by 0 bases and J by 4 bases, with 13 bases between the two germline ends. CDR3 length: 15 amino acids.

The CDR3 DNA follows: TGCGCCAGCAGGGAAACTAGCGTGACTACAATGGAGCAGTTCTTC. Translation: CASRETSVTTMEQFF. This chain connects TRBV5-1 to TRBJ2-1, with 7 nucleotides matching TRBD2. V lost 5 bases to trimming and J lost 10 bases; unmatched junction nucleotides: 15. The CDR3 sequence is 15 residues long. Germline V lookup: CDR1 SGHRS, CDR2 YFSETQ.

The V and J genes are TRBV4-1 and TRBJ2-1; D possibly matches TRBD1 or TRBD2 (5 bases each). V was pared by 0 bases and J by 0 bases, with 9 bases between. This CDR3 is 16 amino acids long. The V gene's germline CDR1 is MGHRA and CDR2 YSYEKL. The CDR3, as DNA: TGCGCCAGCAGCCAAGAGGGGGTAATCTCCTACAATGAGCAGTTCTTC. Encoded protein: CASSQEGVISYNEQFF.

The chain recombines TRBV7-8 with TRBJ2-1; 10 bases line up with TRBD2. This CDR3 comprises 15 residues. CDR1 and CDR2 (germline): SGHVS, FQNEAQ. V gave up 5 bases and J gave up 4 bases; unmatched junction bases: 5. The CDR3 sequence is CASSTRLAGYNEQFF. The CDR3 DNA reads as TGTGCCAGCAGCACCCGACTAGCGGGTTACAATGAGCAGTTCTTC.

This CDR3 reads CASSETGMGYTF. The CDR3 DNA sequence: TGTGCCAGCAGTGAAACAGGGATGGGCTACACCTTC. J is TRBJ1-2 and V is TRBV2; D may be TRBD1 (6 bases). V lost 2 bases, J lost 8 bases, and 9 bases lay in between. Germline V gene sequence: CDR1 SNHLY, CDR2 FYNNEI. The CDR3 totals 12 residues.

This chain links TRBV5-1 with TRBJ2-1, with 11 nucleotides matching TRBD1. After removal of 4 bases from V and 7 bases from J, the junction contained 4 bases not matched to a gene. Germline V gene lookup returns CDR1 SGHRS and CDR2 YFSETQ. The CDR3 length is 14 residues. CDR3 region: CASSPGTGGNEQFF. The DNA for the CDR3 is TGCGCCAGCAGCCCCGGGACAGGGGGGAATGAGCAGTTCTTC. Full variable domain (rest looked up from reference TRBV5-1 and TRBJ2-1): KAGVTQTPRYLIKTRGQQVTLSCSPISGHRSVSWYQQTPGQGLQFLFEYFSETQRNKGNFPGRFSGRQFSNSRSEMNVSTLELGDSALYLCASSPGTGGNEQFFGPGTRLTVL.

The chain recombines TRBV2 with TRBJ1-5; 9 nucleotides match TRBD1. The trim removed 6 bases at V and 6 bases at J, leaving 6 bases unmatched. This CDR3 spans 14 amino acids. Germline loops: CDR1 SNHLY, CDR2 FYNNEI. The CDR3 nucleotides are TGTGCCAGCAGACCCGACAGGGGGGGTCAGCCCCAGCATTTT. Translating it yields CASRPDRGGQPQHF.

The V gene is TRBV6-1, the J gene TRBJ1-3; no firm D call. The CDR3 length is 14 residues. Germline V lookup: CDR1 MNHNS, CDR2 SASEGT. V shed 4 bases and J shed 0 bases, with 7 bases lying between them. CDR3 in amino acids: CASSGGFSGNTIYF. The CDR3, as DNA: TGTGCCAGCAGTGGTGGTTTCTCTGGAAACACCATATATTTT.

The chain combines TRBV6-1 with TRBJ1-1; D ambiguous. Per germline, CDR1 MNHNS and CDR2 SASEGT. The CDR3 loop spans 13 amino acids. The ends were cut back, 3 bases at V and 6 bases at J, with 11 bases in the middle. CDR3 loop: CASSEVGRAEAFF. The DNA of the CDR3 is TGTGCCAGCAGTGAGGTTGGTAGGGCTGAAGCTTTCTTT.

In regard to this clone: This specimen includes other DNA sequences encoding the same CDR3. The chain recombines TRBV7-2 with TRBJ2-7, with D unresolved. Trimming cost V 1 base and J 1 base, with 5 bases left between them. This CDR3 is 13 amino acids long. CDR1 is SGHTA, CDR2 FQGNSA, per germline. The CDR3 DNA reads as TGTGCCAGCAGCTTAGGGGTTTCCTACGAGCAGTACTTC. Its protein product is CASSLGVSYEQYF.

This rearrangement joins TRBV29-1 to TRBJ2-7; possible D gene TRBD2, 5 bases. Per the germline V gene, CDR1 is SQVTM and CDR2 is ANQGSEA. Trimming removed 3 bases at V and 0 bases at J, with 9 bases between. The CDR3 extends over 13 amino acids. CDR3 in amino acids: CSVEGDNSYEQYF. CDR3 bases: TGCAGCGTTGAGGGAGATAACTCCTACGAGCAGTACTTC.

The chain employs TRBV29-1 and TRBJ2-3, with TRBD2 matching 12 bases. With 6 bases clipped from V and 6 bases from J, the junction kept 10 bases outside the gene matches. The CDR3 contains 15 residues. Per germline, CDR1 SQVTM and CDR2 ANQGSEA. In DNA, the CDR3 is TGCAGCGTCCTGACTAGCGGGAGAATCTCCGATACGCAGTATTTT. It translates to CSVLTSGRISDTQYF.